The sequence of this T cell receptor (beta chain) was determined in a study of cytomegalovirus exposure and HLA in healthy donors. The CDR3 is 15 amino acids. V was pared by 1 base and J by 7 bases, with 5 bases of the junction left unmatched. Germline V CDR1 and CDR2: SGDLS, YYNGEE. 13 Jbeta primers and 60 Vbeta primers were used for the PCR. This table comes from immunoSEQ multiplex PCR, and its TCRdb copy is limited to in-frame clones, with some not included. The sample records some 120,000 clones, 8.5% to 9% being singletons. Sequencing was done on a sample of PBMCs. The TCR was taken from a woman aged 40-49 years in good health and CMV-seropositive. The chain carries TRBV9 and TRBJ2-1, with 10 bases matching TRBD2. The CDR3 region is CASSVMGSGGNEQFF. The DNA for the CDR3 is TGTGCCAGCAGCGTAATGGGTAGCGGGGGGAATGAGCAGTTCTTC.